A single sample is the source of the 17 T cell receptor beta chains below, sequenced in a study of cytomegalovirus exposure and HLA in healthy donors. TCRdb's copy holds only in-frame clones and misses some; the assay was immunoSEQ multiplex PCR. The data hold some 250,000 clones, with about nine tenths observed a single time. The specimen was PBMCs. Receptor source: a woman in her twenties or thirties in good health and CMV-seronegative.

This clone was counted a single time. The gene calls are TRBV2 and TRBJ2-3, with a tentative D call TRBD2 (5 bases). Germline CDR1 and CDR2: SNHLY and FYNNEI. This CDR3 has 15 residues. Trimming pared 7 bases from V and 4 bases from J, leaving 18 bases between. The CDR3 nucleotides read TGTGCCAGCATTAAGAACGGGATCAGGCCAGATACGCAGTATTTT. It encodes CASIKNGIRPDTQYF.

V gene TRBV28 combines with J gene TRBJ1-1; no definite D call. The CDR3 has 13 amino acids. CDR1 MDHEN and CDR2 SYDVKM come from the germline V gene. Trimming pared 8 bases from V and 1 base from J, leaving 11 bases between. The CDR3 sequence: CASHPRENTEAFF. The CDR3 DNA follows: TGTGCCAGCCACCCTCGAGAGAACACTGAAGCTTTCTTT.

DNA for the CDR3: TGTGCCAGCTCACTAGGACTAGCGGGAGACTCCAATGAGCAGTTCTTC. It is translated as CASSLGLAGDSNEQFF. This chain links TRBV18 with TRBJ2-1, with 13 bases that match TRBD2. The CDR3 covers 16 residues. CDR1 and CDR2 (germline): KGHSH, LQKENI. V trimming: 4 bases; J trimming: 6 bases; junction bases outside the gene matches: 6.

The genes are TRBV7-7 and TRBJ1-1, with D maybe TRBD1 (5 bases). V gave up 1 base and J gave up 5 bases, with 14 bases separating them. The CDR3 has 15 residues. The germline gives CDR1 SSHAT, CDR2 FNYEAQ (reference sequence). In nucleotides, the CDR3 is TGTGCCAGCAGCTTAGATCTGGGGGAGGGAACTGAAGCTTTCTTT. This translates into CASSLDLGEGTEAFF.

V and J are TRBV7-8 and TRBJ2-7; D is possibly TRBD1 (5 bases). The CDR3 runs to 14 residues. V was pared by 2 bases and J by 7 bases, with 15 bases between. Germline V CDR1 and CDR2: SGHVS, FQNEAQ. CDR3 residues: CASSLRRVKEEQYF. In DNA, the CDR3 is TGTGCCAGCAGCTTACGCAGGGTAAAAGAGGAGCAGTACTTC.

The V call is TRBV27, the J call TRBJ2-7, with 7 bases lining up with TRBD1. V gave up 2 bases and J gave up 2 bases; unmatched junction bases: 6. Germline assignment: CDR1 MNHEY and CDR2 SMNVEV (reference sequence). The CDR3 has 15 residues. CDR3 DNA: TGTGCCAGCAGTTTAGGACAGGCGATCACCTACGAGCAGTACTTC. Protein: CASSLGQAITYEQYF.

The V gene is TRBV30, the J gene TRBJ2-1; D remains ambiguous. With 3 bases removed from V and 7 bases from J, the gap between germline ends came to 10 bases. The CDR3 length is 12 residues. The germline CDR1 and CDR2 sequences are GTSNPN and SVGIG (reference sequence). The CDR3: CAWRLDGNEQFF. DNA of the CDR3: TGTGCCTGGAGGCTGGATGGTAATGAGCAGTTCTTC.

The chain carries TRBV13 and TRBJ1-4, with 7 bases lining up with TRBD1. The germline V gene encodes CDR1 PRHDT and CDR2 FYEKMQ (reference sequence). The CDR3 covers 15 residues. Trimming removed 0 bases from V and 13 bases from J; junction bases left unmatched: 11. The CDR3 DNA reads TGTGCCAGCAGCTTAGGCAGGGGGGTTATGAAAGGACTGTTTTTT. Encoded protein: CASSLGRGVMKGLFF.

The chain recombines TRBV5-1 with TRBJ2-3; 7 bases align to TRBD1. After removal of 0 bases from V and 1 base from J, the junction contained 5 bases not matched to a gene. This CDR3 region has 16 residues. Germline CDR1 and CDR2: SGHRS and YFSETQ. In nucleotides, the CDR3 is TGCGCCAGCAGCTTGGCCGGGGACAGAGGCACAGATACGCAGTATTTT. Translating gives CASSLAGDRGTDTQYF.

The gene calls are TRBV5-1 and TRBJ1-5; the D is unclear. With 0 bases removed from V and 1 base from J, the gap between germline ends came to 11 bases. Germline CDR1 and CDR2: SGHRS and YFSETQ. CDR3 length: 16 residues. CDR3: CASSLVPGGSNQPQHF. In DNA, the CDR3 is TGCGCCAGCAGCTTGGTTCCGGGAGGCAGCAATCAGCCCCAGCATTTT.

The chain combines TRBV11-3 with TRBJ1-1; D is unresolved. CDR1 SGHNT and CDR2 YENEEA come from the germline V gene. The CDR3 is 13 residues long. V was shortened by 3 bases and J by 3 bases, with 8 bases between the two germline ends. The CDR3, as DNA: TGTGCCAGCAGCTTCGGTGGGGACACTGAAGCTTTCTTT. Encoded protein: CASSFGGDTEAFF. Full variable domain (rest looked up from reference TRBV11-3 and TRBJ1-1): EAGVVQSPRYKIIEKKQPVAFWCNPISGHNTLYWYLQNLGQGPELLIRYENEEAVDDSQLPKDRFSAERLKGVDSTLKIQPAELGDSAVYLCASSFGGDTEAFFGQGTRLTVV.

The chain uses TRBV6-1 and TRBJ1-2; D is perhaps TRBD1 (5 bases). Germline CDR1 MNHNS, CDR2 SASEGT. The CDR3 is 15 residues long. Trimming stripped 4 bases from V and 5 bases from J, with 17 bases between. This chain's CDR3 is CASSGPGKADYGYTF. The CDR3 nucleotides are TGTGCCAGCAGTGGTCCAGGGAAGGCGGATTATGGCTACACCTTC.

This clone was seen a few times. J is TRBJ2-7 and V is TRBV7-9; TRBD1 matches at 8 bases. The germline V gene encodes CDR1 SEHNR and CDR2 FQNEAQ (reference sequence). Germline trimming cut 5 bases from V and 2 bases from J; bases unmatched to any gene: 8. This CDR3 is 15 amino acids long. The CDR3 coding sequence is TGTGCCAGCAGCCCCGGGACAGGTATTCCCTACGAGCAGTACTTC. It encodes CASSPGTGIPYEQYF.

V is TRBV6-5 and J is TRBJ2-5; TRBD2 matches at 7 bases. The CDR3 sequence is 15 residues long. Germline loops: CDR1 MNHEY, CDR2 SVGAGI. The trim removed 2 bases at V and 1 base at J, leaving 4 bases unmatched. The CDR3 reads CASSYAGASQETQYF. In nucleotides, the CDR3 is TGTGCCAGCAGTTACGCGGGAGCCTCCCAAGAGACCCAGTACTTC.

The V call is TRBV15, the J call TRBJ2-5; 10 bases align to TRBD2. In germline, CDR1 is LNHNV, CDR2 YYDKDF (reference sequence). The junction had 11 bases not matched to a gene; V was cut back by 2 bases and J by 5 bases. The CDR3 is 17 amino acids. CDR3 amino acids: CATSRHKSSGSLETQYF. In nucleotides, the CDR3 is TGTGCCACCAGCAGACATAAGTCTAGCGGGAGTTTGGAGACCCAGTACTTC.

Concerning this clone: Additional DNA sequences in this sample encode the identical CDR3. The rearrangement links TRBV27 to TRBJ2-1, with D unresolved. V dropped 3 bases and J dropped 4 bases, with 7 bases sitting between them. Germline V gene lookup returns CDR1 MNHEY and CDR2 SMNVEV (reference sequence). This CDR3 is 13 amino acids long. CDR3 loop: CASSFPGYNEQFF. CDR3 DNA: TGTGCCAGCAGTTTCCCGGGTTACAATGAGCAGTTCTTC.

Only a few counts were recorded for this clone. The J gene is TRBJ1-1, the V gene TRBV6-4; the D is unclear. The germline CDR1 and CDR2 sequences are MRHNA and SNTAGT. The CDR3 runs to 14 residues. Between the trimmed V and J ends, which lost 2 bases and 1 base, there was a span of 8 bases. CDR3 sequence (DNA): TGTGCCAGCAGTGACACCAACAAGAACACTGAAGCTTTCTTT. Translating gives CASSDTNKNTEAFF.